The next 5 T cell receptor beta chains were all read from a single sample in a study of early T cells in non-severe SARS-CoV-2 infection (dated by TCRdb to about 2021). Preparation of the library involved 5' RACE. Sequencing instrument: NextSeq 500. Clones were called with MiXCR by TCRdb after fastp trimmed the public reads at Q25, and only in-frame beta chains were retained. Here each entry gathers all rows of one CDR3 protein and keeps the most common genes and DNA. This sample has fewer than 30,000 distinct CDR3 sequences in its table, and roughly 4.5% of those were observed once. The top ten clonotypes cover about 5.6% of the sample. The sequencing sample was made of whole blood. These receptors came from an adult who was a healthcare worker with PCR-confirmed SARS-CoV-2 infection or an uninfected control (not recorded which).

This clonotype came up many times. The rearrangement joins TRBV7-9 to TRBJ2-5, with TRBD1 identical over 7 bases. Germline V gene data show CDR1 as SEHNR and CDR2 as FQNEAQ (reference sequence). The CDR3 covers 15 residues. The trim removed 6 bases at V and 5 bases at J, leaving 12 bases unmatched. CDR3 loop: CASSLSGQRKETQYF. The DNA of the CDR3 is TGTGCCAGCAGTTTATCGGGACAGAGGAAGGAGACCCAGTACTTC.

This clonotype has a count of ten or more. J is TRBJ2-3 and V is TRBV28; D assignment may be TRBD1 or TRBD2 (6 bases each). The V and J ends lost 5 bases and 1 base respectively, with 7 bases between them. The CDR3 length is 13 residues. Germline loops: CDR1 MDHEN, CDR2 SYDVKM. The CDR3 reads CASSRGGTDTQYF. The CDR3 nucleotides are TGTGCCAGCAGTAGGGGGGGCACAGATACGCAGTATTTT.

This clonotype was seen at least ten times. The genes are TRBV6-5 and TRBJ2-7; 10 positions agree with TRBD1. Germline-derived CDR1 and CDR2 are MNHEY and SVGAGI. The CDR3 contains 13 residues. J gave up 3 bases and V 6 bases, and 2 bases lay outside the gene matches. CDR3 DNA: TGTGCCAGCAGGGGGGACAGGGGCTACGAGCAGTACTTC. Protein product: CASRGDRGYEQYF.

Comment on this clonotype: At one end, the junction sequence differs from germline, possibly due to a read error. This rearrangement joins TRBV5-1 to TRBJ2-3, with TRBD2 as a possible D gene (6 bases). This CDR3 spans 15 amino acids. CDR1 and CDR2 (germline): SGHRS, YFSETQ. DNA for the CDR3: TGCGCCAGCACCTTGCTGGTAGCGGGCACAGATACGCAGTATTTT. Its translation is CASTLLVAGTDTQYF.

This clonotype was recorded at least ten times. CDR3 residues: CASSLSSTGELFF. CDR3 DNA: TGTGCCAGCAGCTTATCTTCCACCGGGGAGCTGTTTTTT. The chain joins TRBV7-3 to TRBJ2-2; unclear D gene. Trimming shortened V by 2 bases and J by 4 bases, and 5 bases separated the two germline ends. This CDR3 contains 13 residues. The germline V gene has CDR1 SGHTA and CDR2 FQGTGA.